These 23 T cell receptor beta chains were all obtained from the same sample, sequenced in a study of graft-versus-host responses after intestinal transplantation. These receptors' targets are unknown. Profiled with immunoSEQ multiplex PCR; TCRdb holds only in-frame clones, not every one. The sample has tens of thousands of clones; approximately 94% are singletons. The sequenced sample was unstimulated CD4+ T cells sorted from spleen or lymph node cells, obtained before transplant. The source of these receptors is a human donor who was the organ donor for an intestinal transplant.

The chain uses TRBV7-8 and TRBJ2-3; the match to TRBD2 covers 8 bases. This CDR3 is built from 12 residues. V gave up 10 bases and J gave up 6 bases; unmatched junction bases: 6. Germline lookup yields CDR1 SGHVS and CDR2 FQNEAQ. DNA of the CDR3: TGTGCCATTTCAGCTAGCGGGGATACGCAGTATTTT. This encodes CAISASGDTQYF.

This chain joins TRBV4-2 and TRBJ2-7, with a tentative D call TRBD1 (7 bases). The CDR3 sequence is 16 residues long. The germline V gene encodes CDR1 LGHNA and CDR2 YNFKEQ. V was trimmed by 1 base and J by 2 bases, leaving 15 bases between them. CDR3 residues: CASSQAKTGTPYEQYF. For the CDR3, the DNA is TGTGCCAGCAGCCAAGCAAAGACAGGGACTCCCTACGAGCAGTACTTC.

This clone was observed a single time. The chain employs TRBV7-3 and TRBJ1-1; 11 positions match TRBD1. J was trimmed by 6 bases and V by 4 bases; bases with no gene match: 7. The CDR3 runs 15 residues. Germline V lookup: CDR1 SGHTA, CDR2 FQGTGA. The DNA for the CDR3 is TGTGCCAGCAGCTCCGACAGGGGACAGGGGGCTGAAGCTTTCTTT. Encoded protein: CASSSDRGQGAEAFF.

The chain couples TRBV5-1 to TRBJ1-1; 8 positions match TRBD1. This CDR3 has 18 amino acids. Germline loops: CDR1 SGHRS, CDR2 YFSETQ. The V and J ends lost 0 bases and 3 bases, in that order; junction bases with no gene match: 13. CDR3 loop: CASSLARPRTGRDTEAFF. CDR3 nucleotide sequence: TGCGCCAGCAGCTTGGCGCGGCCTCGGACAGGGCGGGACACTGAAGCTTTCTTT.

This clone was seen a few times. V usage is TRBV10-3 and J usage is TRBJ1-6, with a possible D match to TRBD1 (6 bases). Germline assignment: CDR1 ENHRY and CDR2 SYGVKD. The CDR3 consists of 13 residues. V was cut by 5 bases and J by 16 bases, with 18 bases left in between. The CDR3 protein is CAISSLGQTLLHF. CDR3 DNA sequence: TGTGCCATCAGTTCCCTTGGACAGACGCTTCTCCACTTT.

This clone was detected a few times. The V gene is TRBV5-4, the J gene TRBJ2-1; 8 bases match TRBD2. Germline trimming cut 0 bases from V and 9 bases from J; bases unmatched to any gene: 8. Germline V CDR1 and CDR2: SGHNT, YYREEE (reference sequence). The CDR3 extends over 15 amino acids. The CDR3 DNA is TGTGCCAGCAGCTTGGCAGGACTAGCACTTGGTGAGCAGTTCTTC. Translation gives CASSLAGLALGEQFF. The full variable domain, completed using reference TRBV5-4 and TRBJ2-1, is ETGVTQSPTHLIKTRGQQVTLRCSSQSGHNTVSWYQQALGQGPQFIFQYYREEENGRGNFPPRFSGLQFPNYSSELNVNALELDDSALYLCASSLAGLALGEQFFGPGTRLTVL.

This chain links TRBV19 with TRBJ2-7; D call uncertain. This CDR3 region has 11 residues. Trimming took 9 bases from V and 2 from J, leaving 8 bases between them. CDR1 is LNHDA and CDR2 is SQIVND in the germline V gene (reference sequence). The CDR3 nucleotides read TGTGCCAGCCGGAATACCTACGAGCAGTACTTC. It is translated as CASRNTYEQYF.

This chain's CDR3 is CATSRTGFDTGELFF. CDR3 bases: TGTGCCACCAGCAGGACAGGGTTCGACACCGGGGAGCTGTTTTTT. This chain links TRBV15 with TRBJ2-2, with 7 bases identical to TRBD1. Trimming at V came to 3 bases and at J to 3 bases, leaving 4 bases not matched to a gene. The CDR3 extends over 15 amino acids. The germline gives CDR1 LNHNV, CDR2 YYDKDF (reference sequence).

The CDR3 reads CASSTESLVQSYEQYF. The CDR3 DNA is TGCGCCAGCAGTACAGAATCTTTAGTCCAGTCCTACGAGCAGTACTTC. The chain joins TRBV5-1 to TRBJ2-7; D remains ambiguous. Germline CDR1 is SGHRS and CDR2 is YFSETQ. The V end was cut by 5 bases, the J end by 1 base, with 19 bases between. This CDR3 contains 16 residues.

The chain recombines TRBV4-2 with TRBJ1-1; D is undetermined. Between the trimmed V and J ends, which lost 1 base and 9 bases, there was a span of 21 bases. This CDR3 has 16 amino acids. Per germline, CDR1 LGHNA and CDR2 YNFKEQ. The CDR3 nucleotides are TGTGCCAGCAGCCAAGGCTACAGCCCGGGAGTTTCTAAAGCTTTCTTT. This codes for CASSQGYSPGVSKAFF.

This clone showed up just once. This chain connects TRBV7-8 to TRBJ1-6, with a tentative D call TRBD1 (5 bases). CDR1 and CDR2 (germline): SGHVS, FQNEAQ. Trimming left V 5 bases short and J 11 bases short, with 16 bases between. The CDR3 spans 14 residues. The CDR3 DNA sequence: TGTGCCAGCAGCCCCACGGGGGGTATGACACCCCTCCACTTT. This translates into CASSPTGGMTPLHF. The whole variable domain, filled in from reference TRBV7-8 and TRBJ1-6, reads GAGVSQSPRYKVAKRGQDVALRCDPISGHVSLFWYQQALGQGPEFLTYFQNEAQLDKSGLPSDRFFAERPEGSVSTLKIQRTQQEDSAVYLCASSPTGGMTPLHFGNGTRLTVT.

In this sample, this clone turned up once. The V and J genes are TRBV11-2 and TRBJ2-5; 9 bases are a match to TRBD2. From germline, CDR1 is SGHAT and CDR2 FQNNGV. V trimming: 3 bases; J trimming: 5 bases; junction bases outside the gene matches: 4. The CDR3 runs to 14 residues. The CDR3 DNA reads as TGTGCCAGCAGCTTTGCGGGGGGGCTGGAGACCCAGTACTTC. Its translation: CASSFAGGLETQYF.

The chain carries TRBV6-5 and TRBJ1-2; 7 positions agree with TRBD1. The CDR3 runs 13 residues. J gave up 4 bases and V 5 bases, and 4 bases lay outside the gene matches. The V gene's germline CDR1 is MNHEY and CDR2 SVGAGI. In nucleotides, the CDR3 is TGTGCCAGCAGTCCCGGGACAGTCTATGGCTACACCTTC. Translation gives CASSPGTVYGYTF.

This clone was detected once. The V and J genes are TRBV6-5 and TRBJ1-4; 7 bases agree with TRBD1. Trimming at V came to 8 bases and at J to 0 bases, leaving 6 bases not matched to a gene. Germline-derived CDR1 and CDR2 are MNHEY and SVGAGI. The CDR3 has 15 residues. The CDR3 nucleotides read TGTGCCAGCCAAGCAGGGACAGCAACTAATGAAAAACTGTTTTTT. This translates into CASQAGTATNEKLFF.

Only one count was recorded for this clone. This chain uses TRBV7-6 with TRBJ2-7; no reliable D call. The V gene lost 1 base and the J gene lost 6 bases, with 13 bases spanning the gap. The germline gives CDR1 SGHVS, CDR2 FNYEAQ. The CDR3 totals 14 residues. CDR3 loop: CASSLDRPPGEQYF. The CDR3 nucleotides read TGTGCCAGCAGCTTAGATAGGCCCCCCGGCGAGCAGTACTTC.

The CDR3 bases are TGTGCCAGCAGTGAGGACAGGGGCGAGCAGTACTTC. It codes for CASSEDRGEQYF. The genes are TRBV6-1 and TRBJ2-7, with 9 bases that match TRBD1. The CDR3 covers 12 residues. Germline-derived CDR1 and CDR2 are MNHNS and SASEGT. The junction had 0 bases not matched to a gene; V was cut back by 3 bases and J by 6 bases.

The rearrangement uses TRBV2 and TRBJ2-2; tentatively, D is TRBD1 (6 bases). CDR1 is SNHLY, CDR2 FYNNEI, per germline. Trimming took off 7 bases at V and 8 bases at J, with 14 bases between the two ends. CDR3 size: 13 residues. For the CDR3, the DNA is TGTGCCAGCACTTCACAGGGATCAGGGGAGCTGTTTTTT. Translated: CASTSQGSGELFF.

J is TRBJ2-7 and V is TRBV7-2; 12 bases are a match to TRBD2. The length of the CDR3 is 15 residues. CDR1 and CDR2 from the germline V gene are SGHTA and FQGNSA. After removal of 5 bases from V and 2 bases from J, the junction contained 4 bases not matched to a gene. CDR3 residues: CASSRTSGAAYEQYF. CDR3 sequence (DNA): TGTGCCAGCAGCCGGACTAGCGGGGCCGCCTACGAGCAGTACTTC.

The chain has TRBV11-3 and TRBJ2-5, with a tentative D call TRBD2 (6 bases). Trimming took off 5 bases at V and 7 bases at J, with 11 bases between the two ends. Germline values: CDR1 SGHNT, CDR2 YENEEA. The CDR3 spans 12 residues. This chain's CDR3 is CASSPPGGTQYF. In DNA form, the CDR3 reads TGTGCCAGCAGCCCGCCCGGGGGGACCCAGTACTTC.

V is TRBV7-9 and J is TRBJ2-1; D is unclear. The CDR3 is 12 residues long. The germline V and J ends were trimmed by 4 bases and 6 bases, with 7 bases remaining between them. Germline CDR1 SEHNR, CDR2 FQNEAQ (reference sequence). The CDR3 nucleotides are TGTGCCAGCAGCTCGCTCCCCAATGAGCAGTTCTTC. Translating it yields CASSSLPNEQFF.

This clone is a singleton in its sample. The chain is built from TRBV18 and TRBJ1-1; the D gene is possibly TRBD1 (5 bases). Looked up from germline, CDR1 is KGHSH and CDR2 is LQKENI. V lost 4 bases and J lost 3, with 12 bases in between. This CDR3 is 14 amino acids long. The CDR3 bases are TGTGCCAGCTCACTAGGGCAGGGAGACACTGAAGCTTTCTTT. It codes for CASSLGQGDTEAFF.

The J gene is TRBJ1-1, the V gene TRBV6-6, with D uncertain. The CDR3 consists of 13 residues. The germline V and J ends were trimmed by 2 bases and 0 bases, with 4 bases remaining between them. Per germline, CDR1 MNHNY and CDR2 SVGAGI (reference sequence). CDR3 sequence: CASSYVVNTEAFF. CDR3 nucleotides: TGTGCCAGCAGTTACGTCGTGAACACTGAAGCTTTCTTT.

This chain joins TRBV5-1 and TRBJ1-2; D ambiguous. The germline CDR1 and CDR2 sequences are SGHRS and YFSETQ. The V end lost 0 bases, the J end lost 2 bases, and 11 bases lay between the germline ends. The CDR3 is made up of 15 amino acids. CDR3 protein: CASSLGDLLNYGYTF. CDR3 in DNA: TGCGCCAGCAGCTTGGGGGATCTCTTGAACTATGGCTACACCTTC.